This T cell receptor beta chain was identified during a study of cytomegalovirus exposure and HLA in healthy donors. Looking at the study overall: Early release data held 85 million or so unique TCRs from HLA-typed donors.

Turning to this clone: Its matching antigen is unknown.

It was with 60 Vbeta and 13 Jbeta primers that the PCR ran. TCRdb's table, derived via immunoSEQ multiplex PCR, lists solely in-frame clones and lacks some. The data contain under 120,000 clones, about 80% of them singletons. Points from the study as a whole: Association with HLA alleles at 0.05 false discovery rate was found for some 18,000 TCR beta sequences in a later analysis. Likely technical artifact: a cluster of highly shared sequence variants.

The V gene's germline CDR1 is LNHDA and CDR2 SQIVND (reference sequence). V was cut by 1 base and J by 7 bases, with 5 bases left in between. The length of the CDR3 is 13 residues. This receptor was identified in a middle-aged woman in good health and CMV-seronegative. The chain carries TRBV19 and TRBJ1-6; the D is unclear. The sample consisted of PBMCs. CDR3 in amino acids: CASSIVENSPLHF. CDR3 in DNA: TGTGCCAGTAGTATAGTCGAGAATTCACCCCTCCACTTT. Full variable domain (remainder filled in from reference TRBV19 and TRBJ1-6): DGGITQSPKYLFRKEGQNVTLSCEQNLNHDAMYWYRQDPGQGLRLIYYSQIVNDFQKGDIAEGYSVSREKKESFPLTVTSAQKNPTAFYLCASSIVENSPLHFGNGTRLTVT.